The 14 T cell receptor beta chains below were found in one sample sequenced in a study of blood T cells in healthy people across ages. A second roughly 6 to 11 cycle PCR used barcoded and J-beta primers. Using its own MiXCR run on the 5' RACE reads, TCRdb lists one record per CDR3 protein. The table has 700,000 or so distinct CDR3 sequences, 22% seen once. The sample consisted of blood. These receptors all come from a man in his 70s in good health.

The chain recombines TRBV12-3 or TRBV12-4 with TRBJ1-2; no reliable D call. The V and J ends lost 8 bases and 4 bases respectively, with 14 bases between them. The CDR3 is 13 amino acids. The CDR3 DNA sequence: TGTGCCAGCTGTCGAGGGCGCTCCTATGGCTACACCTTC. Translating gives CASCRGRSYGYTF.

This clonotype came up a few times. The rearrangement uses TRBV29-1 and TRBJ2-3; tentative D call: TRBD1 (5 bases). The V gene's germline CDR1 is SQVTM and CDR2 ANQGSEA. The germline V and J ends were trimmed by 5 bases and 4 bases, with 16 bases remaining between them. The CDR3 spans 14 residues. CDR3: CSVHYGARADTQYF. CDR3 sequence (DNA): TGCAGCGTTCACTATGGGGCTAGGGCAGATACGCAGTATTTT.

This clonotype was counted between two and nine times. This chain uses TRBV20-1 with TRBJ1-2; no definite D call. This CDR3 contains 13 residues. CDR1 DFQATT and CDR2 SNEGSKA come from the germline V gene (reference sequence). The V gene lost 0 bases and the J gene lost 5 bases, with 10 bases spanning the gap. The CDR3 bases are TGCAGTGCTAGAGATCTTAGGGATTATGGCTACACCTTC. The encoded protein is CSARDLRDYGYTF.

The V and J genes are TRBV11-3 and TRBJ2-5; D not resolved. The J call is in doubt because the DNA end fits TRBJ2-1 better. In germline, CDR1 is SGHNT, CDR2 YENEEA. The CDR3 runs to 13 residues. As DNA, the CDR3 is TGTGCCAGCAGCTACCGAGGTATCAGTGAGCAGTTCTTC. Translated: CASSYRGISEQFF.

About this clonotype itself: One end of the junction does not line up with germline, which may come from a read error. This chain links TRBV28 with TRBJ1-1; D is unresolved. This CDR3 is 14 amino acids long. CDR1 and CDR2 (germline): MDHEN, SYDVKM. The CDR3 protein is CASSLSPGWPEASF. Here the CDR3 DNA reads TGTGCCAGCAGTTTATCTCCGGGTTGGCCTGAAGCTTCCTTT.

The chain employs TRBV29-1 and TRBJ1-1, with 7 bases identical to TRBD1. CDR3 length equals 13 residues. Per the germline V gene, CDR1 is SQVTM and CDR2 is ANQGSEA. Germline trimming cut 7 bases from V and 1 base from J; bases unmatched to any gene: 6. This chain's CDR3 is CSASDRANTEAFF. DNA for the CDR3: TGCAGCGCATCCGACAGGGCGAACACTGAAGCTTTCTTT.

V is TRBV29-1 and J is TRBJ2-7; 10 bases map to TRBD1. The V and J ends lost 6 bases and 12 bases, in that order; junction bases with no gene match: 11. The CDR3 runs 12 residues. From germline, CDR1 is SQVTM and CDR2 ANQGSEA. The CDR3 is CSVARDRGPLYV. As DNA, the CDR3 is TGCAGCGTCGCCCGGGACAGGGGACCTTTGTACGTC.

The rearrangement joins TRBV20-1 to TRBJ2-2; D is unclear. V gave up 3 bases and J gave up 7 bases, with 12 bases separating them. Germline V gene data show CDR1 as DFQATT and CDR2 as SNEGSKA (reference sequence). The CDR3 has 13 amino acids. The CDR3 nucleotides are TGCAGTGCTAGGGACCCCTTTGGCGGGGAGCTGTTTTTT. It yields the protein CSARDPFGGELFF.

The sample holds a few counts of this clonotype. This chain connects TRBV28 to TRBJ2-1, with 7 positions matching TRBD2. The CDR3 runs 15 residues. V dropped 5 bases and J dropped 8; count of bases not matched to a gene: 12. Germline CDR1 reads MDHEN; CDR2 reads SYDVKM. As DNA, the CDR3 is TGTGCCAGCAGTAGCTCCGTGGTGGGGAGGGATGAGCAGTTCTTC. Amino acid sequence: CASSSSVVGRDEQFF.

The chain combines TRBV6-5 with TRBJ1-5, with 11 nucleotides matching TRBD1. Germline loops: CDR1 MNHEY, CDR2 SVGAGI. The junction had 5 bases not matched to a gene; V was cut back by 6 bases and J by 4 bases. The CDR3 loop spans 15 amino acids. The CDR3 here is CASRRDRGENQPQHF. The CDR3 bases are TGTGCCAGCAGACGGGACAGGGGGGAAAATCAGCCCCAGCATTTT.

The chain uses TRBV6-4 and TRBJ2-5; the match to TRBD2 covers 10 bases. Germline CDR1 is MRHNA and CDR2 is SNTAGT. The CDR3 covers 15 residues. After removal of 4 bases from V and 2 bases from J, the junction contained 4 bases not matched to a gene. The CDR3 nucleotides are TGTGCCAGCAGTGCGCGTAGCGGGGGGCAAGAGACCCAGTACTTC. Amino acid sequence: CASSARSGGQETQYF.

Concerning this clonotype: One junction end disagrees with the germline gene, perhaps due to a read error. The rearrangement links TRBV7-9 to TRBJ2-7; maybe TRBD1 (6 bases). Germline CDR1 SEHNR, CDR2 FQNEAQ (reference sequence). CDR3 length: 15 amino acids. The CDR3 DNA follows: TGTGCCAGCAGCCTAGGACCGGGACAATCCTATGAGCAGTACTTC. Amino acids: CASSLGPGQSYEQYF.

This clonotype turned up a few times. The V gene is TRBV28, the J gene TRBJ2-7; D might be TRBD1 (6 bases). Between the trimmed V and J ends, which lost 7 bases and 5 bases, there was a span of 21 bases. CDR3 size: 15 residues. CDR1 is MDHEN, CDR2 SYDVKM, per germline. In DNA form, the CDR3 reads TGTGCCAGCACCATCGGGACACCCAACACCCACGAGCAGTACTTC. It encodes CASTIGTPNTHEQYF.

This clonotype was seen a few times. The chain uses TRBV24-1 and TRBJ2-3, with 11 bases aligning to TRBD2. From germline, CDR1 is KGHDR and CDR2 SFDVKD. The CDR3 loop spans 17 amino acids. V gave up 3 bases and J gave up 2 bases; unmatched junction bases: 6. The CDR3 sequence: CATSDPASGGTTDTQYF. In DNA, the CDR3 is TGTGCCACCAGTGATCCGGCTAGCGGGGGGACCACAGATACGCAGTATTTT.